This TCR beta chain was sequenced during a study of blood T cell repertoires in COVID-19. Turning to the study itself: T cells, B-cell-depleted T cells, or PBMCs supplied cDNA or gDNA.

Profiled with immunoSEQ multiplex PCR; TCRdb holds only in-frame clones, not every one. Counted here are 280,000 or so clones, about 85% occurring once; the ten biggest clones make up 2% to 3%. Adults between about 18 and 95 years of age took part from about two dozen US areas. Clinical history as reported by participants underpinned cohort assignment. CDR1 and CDR2 from the germline V gene are SQVTM and ANQGSEA. The junction had 14 bases not matched to a gene; V was cut back by 7 bases and J by 8 bases. The CDR3 length is 14 residues. Sequenced input: PBMCs or T cells enriched from blood (not recorded which). The V call is TRBV29-1, the J call TRBJ1-1, with 9 bases that match TRBD1. The receptor was derived from a woman aged 45-65 years who had recovered from COVID-19. The CDR3 DNA follows: TGCAGCGCCTCCGGGACAGGGCCCGCTAGGGAAGCTTTCTTT. It translates to CSASGTGPAREAFF.